A single T cell receptor beta chain is shown here with its context. This clonotype was seen at least ten times. The antigen this receptor binds is unknown. No qualities accompany the bases; no much larger clone lies one base away. The data were obtained in a study of T-cell reconstitution after alpha-beta-depleted transplantation in children (dated by TCRdb to the mid-2010s). For the wider study: Using TCR repertoire profiling, the study followed T-cell immune reconstitution in a quantitative way in children after TCRalphabeta/CD19-depleted allogeneic hematopoietic cell transplantation.

The method behind the library was PCR. The run used an Illumina HiSeq 2500. Molecular barcoding was employed in the preparation of TCR libraries, with unique molecular identifiers being used to normalize TCRbeta repertoire quantification. The public sequencing data were trimmed at Q25 with fastp and processed into clonotypes with MiXCR by TCRdb, which kept only in-frame beta chains. Each CDR3 protein gets just one entry, which takes the most common genes and DNA from the rows behind it. A total of some 490,000 distinct CDR3 sequences appear in this sample, around 12% of them only once. Less than 6.5% of the sample goes to the ten largest clones. The TCR comes from a human donor who donated a stem cell graft to a child with combined immunodeficiency. The material was PBMCs from the stem cell graft donor, obtained from the stem cell graft.

The CDR3 protein: CASSARDNYGYTF. The bases are TGTGCCAGCAGTGCCCGGGACAACTATGGCTACACCTTC. The rearrangement joined TRBV7-9 to TRBJ1-2; TRBD1 might be the D gene, on 5 matching bases. V gives up 6 bases and J gives up 2 bases, and the segment between their germline ends measures 10 bases. CDR1 and CDR2, per the germline V gene (reference sequence), are SEHNR and FQNEAQ. The CDR3 holds 13 amino acids from the cysteine to the phenylalanine. Only the CDR3 DNA stays, 39 bases, in frame from base 1.